Following are 13 T cell receptor beta chains from one sample sequenced in a study of blood T cell repertoires in COVID-19. Profiled with immunoSEQ multiplex PCR; TCRdb holds only in-frame clones, not every one. This table holds some 97,000 clones, over 75% found once. The sequenced material came from peripheral blood. These receptors were obtained from a woman aged 55-70 years with acute or convalescent COVID-19.

The V call is TRBV29-1, the J call TRBJ2-1; D not certain. The V end lost 7 bases, the J end lost 8 bases, and 9 bases lay between the germline ends. CDR1 is SQVTM, CDR2 ANQGSEA, per germline. This CDR3 contains 10 residues. CDR3 in DNA: TGCAGCGCCCGCCGGGATGAGCAGTTCTTC. Translating it yields CSARRDEQFF.

The chain employs TRBV19 and TRBJ1-1; 8 bases map to TRBD1. Trimming at V came to 6 bases and at J to 0 bases, leaving 3 bases not matched to a gene. Germline CDR1 LNHDA, CDR2 SQIVND (reference sequence). CDR3 length: 14 amino acids. The CDR3 coding sequence is TGTGCCAGTAGCAGGACAGGGTTGAACACTGAAGCTTTCTTT. This sequence encodes CASSRTGLNTEAFF.

The genes are TRBV5-6 and TRBJ2-1, with 11 positions matching TRBD2. Germline values: CDR1 SGHDT, CDR2 YYEEEE. The V gene end was trimmed by 6 bases and the J gene end by 6 bases; junction bases not matched to a gene: 14. The CDR3 length is 17 residues. Here the CDR3 DNA reads TGTGCCAGCACCAATTGGGAGTGGGGGACTAGCGGCAATGAGCAGTTCTTC. It translates to CASTNWEWGTSGNEQFF.

This chain connects TRBV30 to TRBJ1-3, with D perhaps TRBD1 (6 bases). There are 15 residues in the CDR3. Trimming cost V 2 bases and J 0 bases, with 11 bases left between them. The germline gives CDR1 GTSNPN, CDR2 SVGIG (reference sequence). The CDR3 DNA reads as TGTGCCTGGAGTCTCCAGGGGAACTCTGGAAACACCATATATTTT. This translates into CAWSLQGNSGNTIYF.

The rearrangement links TRBV6-2 or TRBV6-3 to TRBJ1-6, with D unclear. The CDR3 length is 13 residues. CDR1 is MNHEY and CDR2 is SVGEGT in the germline V gene. V lost 6 bases and J 9 bases, leaving 12 bases between the germline ends. The chain's CDR3 is CASSPLPGSPLHF. In DNA, the CDR3 is TGTGCCAGCAGCCCGCTTCCGGGTTCACCCCTCCACTTT.

This rearrangement joins TRBV29-1 to TRBJ1-1; 7 bases are a match to TRBD1. V trimming: 6 bases; J trimming: 1 base; junction bases outside the gene matches: 8. Germline assignment: CDR1 SQVTM and CDR2 ANQGSEA. CDR3 size: 14 residues. As DNA, the CDR3 is TGCAGCGTAGCACTAAGACAGGGGAACACTGAAGCTTTCTTT. It codes for CSVALRQGNTEAFF.

The chain has TRBV7-6 and TRBJ1-1; 10 bases agree with TRBD1. CDR3 length equals 15 residues. Germline-derived CDR1 and CDR2 are SGHVS and FNYEAQ. After removal of 3 bases from V and 4 bases from J, the junction contained 5 bases not matched to a gene. DNA of the CDR3: TGTGCCAGCAGCTTCGGACAGGGGGGAGGCACTGAAGCTTTCTTT. Protein: CASSFGQGGGTEAFF.

The chain uses TRBV9 and TRBJ1-6; D is unclear. Per germline, CDR1 SGDLS and CDR2 YYNGEE. The CDR3 length is 16 residues. The V gene lost 0 bases and the J gene lost 9 bases, with 16 bases spanning the gap. CDR3 DNA sequence: TGTGCCAGCAGCGTAGACGTGGGGAGGATGGGTTCACCCCTCCACTTT. Translated: CASSVDVGRMGSPLHF.

Details on this clone: This sample includes further DNA sequences coding for the same CDR3. This chain uses TRBV3-1 (or the pseudogene TRBV3-2) with TRBJ1-1; perhaps TRBD1 as D (6 bases). V shed 5 bases and J shed 1 base, with 8 bases lying between them. The germline CDR1 and CDR2 sequences are LGHDT and YNNKEL (reference sequence). The CDR3 contains 13 residues. The CDR3 nucleotides are TGTGCCAGCAGCTTGACAGGGAACACTGAAGCTTTCTTT. Protein sequence: CASSLTGNTEAFF.

The chain's CDR3 is CASSTQAGYTYNEQFF. The CDR3 region has the DNA TGTGCCAGCAGTACCCAAGCCGGTTATACCTACAATGAGCAGTTCTTC. This chain connects TRBV6-2 or TRBV6-3 to TRBJ2-1; D not resolved. The germline CDR1 and CDR2 sequences are MNHEY and SVGEGT. This CDR3 comprises 16 residues. With 5 bases removed from V and 2 bases from J, the gap between germline ends came to 16 bases.

This clone appeared once. The chain links TRBV27 to TRBJ2-1; 7 bases match TRBD2. Trimming removed 3 bases from V and 5 bases from J; junction bases left unmatched: 10. CDR1 and CDR2 from the germline V gene are MNHEY and SMNVEV (reference sequence). There are 16 residues in the CDR3. The CDR3 DNA is TGTGCCAGCAGTTTCTTCGGGGTGGCGGGAGACAATGAGCAGTTCTTC. Its translation is CASSFFGVAGDNEQFF.

V usage is TRBV15 and J usage is TRBJ1-4; 10 nucleotides match TRBD1. Looked up from germline, CDR1 is LNHNV and CDR2 is YYDKDF (reference sequence). The CDR3 consists of 16 residues. J was trimmed by 3 bases and V by 3 bases; bases with no gene match: 4. The CDR3 nucleotides are TGTGCCACCAGCAGGGACAGGGGGAGTTCTAATGAAAAACTGTTTTTT. Its protein product is CATSRDRGSSNEKLFF.

The chain carries TRBV19 and TRBJ2-2; perhaps TRBD2 as D (5 bases). CDR1 is LNHDA, CDR2 SQIVND, per germline (reference sequence). This CDR3 has 14 amino acids. The CDR3 nucleotides are TGTGCGCCGGGGTGGACCGCGAACACCGGGGAGCTGTTTTTT. Its translation: CAPGWTANTGELFF.